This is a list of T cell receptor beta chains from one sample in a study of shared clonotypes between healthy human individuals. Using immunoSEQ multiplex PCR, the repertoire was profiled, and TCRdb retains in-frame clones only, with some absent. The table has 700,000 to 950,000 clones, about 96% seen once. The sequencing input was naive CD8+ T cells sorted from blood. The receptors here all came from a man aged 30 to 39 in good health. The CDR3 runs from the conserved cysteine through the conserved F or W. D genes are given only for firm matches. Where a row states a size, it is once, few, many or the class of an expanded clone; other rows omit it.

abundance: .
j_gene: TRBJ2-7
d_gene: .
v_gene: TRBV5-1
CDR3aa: CASSDNYEQYF
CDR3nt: TGCGCCAGCAGCGATAACTACGAGCAGTACTTC

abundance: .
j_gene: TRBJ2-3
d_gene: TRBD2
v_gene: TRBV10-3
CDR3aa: CAISGETSGTDTQYF
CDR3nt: TGTGCCATCAGTGGAGAGACTAGCGGCACAGATACGCAGTATTTT

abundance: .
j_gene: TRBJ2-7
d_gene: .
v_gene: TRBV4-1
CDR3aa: CASSQARGGEQYF
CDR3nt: TGCGCCAGCAGCCAAGCCAGGGGAGGAGAGCAGTACTTC

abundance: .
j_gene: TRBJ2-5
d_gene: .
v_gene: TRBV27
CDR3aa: CASSLIFGEGSFKTQYF
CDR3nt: TGTGCCAGCAGTTTAATATTCGGGGAAGGTAGCTTTAAGACCCAGTACTTC

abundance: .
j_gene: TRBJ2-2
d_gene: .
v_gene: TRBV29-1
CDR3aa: CSAVIFIEGELFF
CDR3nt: TGCAGCGCCGTGATCTTCATCGAAGGGGAGCTGTTTTTT

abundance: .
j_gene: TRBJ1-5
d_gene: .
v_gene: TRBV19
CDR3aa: CASSKNVGLLNQPQHF
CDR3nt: TGTGCCAGTAGTAAGAACGTCGGGCTGCTAAATCAGCCCCAGCATTTT

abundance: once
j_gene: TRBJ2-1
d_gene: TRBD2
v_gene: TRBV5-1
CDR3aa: CASSLWTSGRASTNNEQFF
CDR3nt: TGCGCCAGCAGCTTGTGGACTAGCGGGAGGGCCTCTACCAACAATGAGCAGTTCTTC

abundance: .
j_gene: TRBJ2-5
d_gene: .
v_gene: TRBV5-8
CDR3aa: CASSLGDTQETQYF
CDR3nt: TGTGCCAGCAGCTTGGGTGACACCCAAGAGACCCAGTACTTC

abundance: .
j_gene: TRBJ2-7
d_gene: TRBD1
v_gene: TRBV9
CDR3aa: CASSDYGTGGEQYF
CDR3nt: TGTGCCAGCAGCGACTACGGGACAGGGGGCGAGCAGTACTTC

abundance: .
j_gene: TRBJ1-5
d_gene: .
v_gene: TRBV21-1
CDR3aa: CASSTHRTALDQPQHF
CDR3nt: TGTGCCAGCAGCACCCACCGGACGGCCCTCGATCAGCCCCAGCATTTT

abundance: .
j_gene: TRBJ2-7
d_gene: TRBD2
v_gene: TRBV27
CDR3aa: CASSQPLAGGPYGEQYF
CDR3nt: TGTGCCAGCAGTCAGCCCTTAGCGGGAGGGCCTTACGGAGAGCAGTACTTC

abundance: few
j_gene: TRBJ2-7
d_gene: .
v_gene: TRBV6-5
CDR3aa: CASSYSSRGSYEQYF
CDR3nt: TGTGCCAGCAGTTACTCATCTCGAGGCTCCTACGAGCAGTACTTC

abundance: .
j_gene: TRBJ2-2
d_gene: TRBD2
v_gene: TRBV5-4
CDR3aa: CASSNQAGPNTGELFF
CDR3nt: TGTGCCAGCAGCAACCAAGCGGGACCGAACACCGGGGAGCTGTTTTTT

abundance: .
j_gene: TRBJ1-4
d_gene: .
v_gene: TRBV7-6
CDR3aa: CASSLTLGATNEKLFF
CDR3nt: TGTGCCAGCAGCTTAACCTTGGGGGCAACTAATGAAAAACTGTTTTTT

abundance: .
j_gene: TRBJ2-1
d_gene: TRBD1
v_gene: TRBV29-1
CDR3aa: CSSAGGSYNEQFF
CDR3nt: TGCAGCTCAGCAGGGGGCAGCTACAATGAGCAGTTCTTC

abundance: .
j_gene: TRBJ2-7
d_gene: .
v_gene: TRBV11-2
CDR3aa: CASSSTFFQQYF
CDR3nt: TGTGCCAGCAGCTCGACCTTTTTCCAGCAGTACTTC

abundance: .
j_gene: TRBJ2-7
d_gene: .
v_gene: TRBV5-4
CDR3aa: CASSWRMGESSYEQYF
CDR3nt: TGTGCCAGCAGCTGGAGGATGGGGGAGTCCTCCTACGAGCAGTACTTC

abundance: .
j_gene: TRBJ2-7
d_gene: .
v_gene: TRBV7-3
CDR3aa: CASSLGAGNGEQYF
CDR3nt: TGTGCCAGCAGCTTAGGGGCAGGGAATGGCGAGCAGTACTTC

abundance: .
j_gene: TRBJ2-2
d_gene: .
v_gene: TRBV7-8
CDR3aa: CASSSQRGRPNTGELFF
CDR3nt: TGTGCCAGCAGCTCCCAGAGGGGCAGACCGAACACCGGGGAGCTGTTTTTT

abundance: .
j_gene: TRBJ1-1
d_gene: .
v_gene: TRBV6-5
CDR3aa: CASSLSGLTEAFF
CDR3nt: TGTGCCAGCAGCTTATCAGGGTTAACTGAAGCTTTCTTT

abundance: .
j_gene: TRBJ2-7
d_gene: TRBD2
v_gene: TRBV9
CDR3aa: CASSAAGTRGSVQYF
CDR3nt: TGTGCCAGCAGCGCAGCGGGAACCAGAGGATCAGTGCAGTACTTC

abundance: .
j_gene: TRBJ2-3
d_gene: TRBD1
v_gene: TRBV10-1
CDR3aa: CASSLRDRTRDTQYF
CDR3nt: TGCGCCAGCAGTCTCCGGGACAGGACGAGGGATACGCAGTATTTT

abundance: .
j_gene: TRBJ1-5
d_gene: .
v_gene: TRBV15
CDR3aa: CATSRDRDNNQPQHF
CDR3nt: TGTGCCACCAGCAGAGACCGGGACAACAATCAGCCCCAGCATTTT

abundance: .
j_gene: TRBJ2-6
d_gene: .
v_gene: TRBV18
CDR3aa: CASSPSDSFSGANVLTF
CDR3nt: TGTGCCAGCTCACCAAGCGACAGCTTCTCTGGGGCCAACGTCCTGACTTTC

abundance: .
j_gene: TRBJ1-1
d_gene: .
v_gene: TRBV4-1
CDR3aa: CASSPRRQLNTEAFF
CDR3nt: TGCGCCAGCAGCCCGCGGCGGCAACTGAACACTGAAGCTTTCTTT

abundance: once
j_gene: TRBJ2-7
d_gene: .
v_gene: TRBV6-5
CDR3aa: CASSYSLSYEQYF
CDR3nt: TGTGCCAGCAGTTACTCGTTATCCTACGAGCAGTACTTC

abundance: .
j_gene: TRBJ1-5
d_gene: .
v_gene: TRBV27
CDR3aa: CASSLLGQPQHF
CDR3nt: TGTGCCAGCAGTTTACTTGGTCAGCCCCAGCATTTT

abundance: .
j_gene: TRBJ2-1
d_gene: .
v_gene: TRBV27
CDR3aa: CASSFPGITYNEQFF
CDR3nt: TGTGCCAGCAGTTTTCCGGGGATTACCTACAATGAGCAGTTCTTC

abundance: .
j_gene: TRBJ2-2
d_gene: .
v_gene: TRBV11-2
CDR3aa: CASSRWGELFF
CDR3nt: TGTGCCAGCAGCCGTTGGGGGGAGCTGTTTTTT

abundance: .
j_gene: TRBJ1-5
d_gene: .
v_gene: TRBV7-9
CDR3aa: CASSLVAPGVVQPQHF
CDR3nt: TGTGCCAGCAGCTTAGTAGCGCCAGGGGTGGTTCAGCCCCAGCATTTT

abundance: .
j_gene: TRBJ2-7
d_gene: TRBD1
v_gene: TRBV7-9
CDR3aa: CASSLGQIYEQYF
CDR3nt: TGTGCCAGCAGCCTGGGACAGATCTACGAGCAGTACTTC

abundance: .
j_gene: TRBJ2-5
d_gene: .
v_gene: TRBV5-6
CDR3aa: CASSLGASVQETQYF
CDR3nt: TGTGCCAGCAGCTTGGGGGCTAGCGTACAAGAGACCCAGTACTTC

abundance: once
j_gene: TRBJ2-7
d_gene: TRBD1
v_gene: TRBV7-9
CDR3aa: CASSPPGQEYEQYF
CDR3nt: TGTGCCAGCAGTCCTCCGGGACAGGAGTACGAGCAGTACTTC

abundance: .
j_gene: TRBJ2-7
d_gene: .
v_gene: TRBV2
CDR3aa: CASSGGGLSSYEQYF
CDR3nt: TGTGCCAGCAGCGGAGGGGGACTAAGCTCCTACGAGCAGTACTTC

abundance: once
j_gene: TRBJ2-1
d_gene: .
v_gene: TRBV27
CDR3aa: CASRLEGGLVNEQFF
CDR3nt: TGTGCCAGCAGGCTTGAGGGCGGCTTAGTAAATGAGCAGTTCTTC

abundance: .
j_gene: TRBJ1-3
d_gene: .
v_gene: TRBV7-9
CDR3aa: CASSSDRTSGNTIYF
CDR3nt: TGTGCCAGCAGCTCTGACAGGACCTCTGGAAACACCATATATTTT

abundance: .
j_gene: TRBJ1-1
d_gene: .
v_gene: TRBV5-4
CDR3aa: CASSLGLEAFF
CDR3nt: TGTGCCAGCAGCTTGGGGTTGGAAGCTTTCTTT

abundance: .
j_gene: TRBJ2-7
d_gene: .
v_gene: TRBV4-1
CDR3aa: CASSQDIQISYEQYF
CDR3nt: TGCGCCAGCAGCCAAGATATCCAGATATCCTACGAGCAGTACTTC

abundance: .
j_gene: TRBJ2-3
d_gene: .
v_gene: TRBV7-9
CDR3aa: CASSLAQGSWSDTQYF
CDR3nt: TGTGCCAGCAGCTTAGCACAGGGTAGCTGGTCAGATACGCAGTATTTT

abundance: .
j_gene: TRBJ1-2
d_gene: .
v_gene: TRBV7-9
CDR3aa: CASSLVGSRDGYTF
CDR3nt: TGTGCCAGCAGCTTAGTGGGCAGCCGGGATGGCTACACCTTC

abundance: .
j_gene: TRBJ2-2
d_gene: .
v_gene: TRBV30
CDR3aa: CAWDDSYTGELFF
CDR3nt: TGTGCCTGGGATGACAGTTACACCGGGGAGCTGTTTTTT

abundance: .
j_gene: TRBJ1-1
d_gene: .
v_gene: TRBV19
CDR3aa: CASSIRGGYTEAFF
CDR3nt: TGTGCCAGTAGTATAAGGGGAGGGTACACTGAAGCTTTCTTT

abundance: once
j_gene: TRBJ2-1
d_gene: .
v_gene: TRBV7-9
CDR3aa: CASSETSRSSGEQFF
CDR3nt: TGTGCCAGCAGCGAAACTAGCAGGAGTTCGGGTGAGCAGTTCTTC

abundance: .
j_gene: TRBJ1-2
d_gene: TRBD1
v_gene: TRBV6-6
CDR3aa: CASSYPALDRVGGYTF
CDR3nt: TGTGCCAGCAGTTACCCGGCCCTTGACAGGGTAGGCGGCTACACCTTC

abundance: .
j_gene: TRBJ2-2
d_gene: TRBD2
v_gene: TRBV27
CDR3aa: CASGTRANTGELFF
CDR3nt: TGTGCCAGTGGGACTAGAGCGAACACCGGGGAGCTGTTTTTT

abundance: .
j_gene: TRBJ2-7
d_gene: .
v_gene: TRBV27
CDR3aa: CASSFGSSGEQYF
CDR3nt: TGTGCCAGCAGCTTCGGGAGTTCGGGCGAGCAGTACTTC

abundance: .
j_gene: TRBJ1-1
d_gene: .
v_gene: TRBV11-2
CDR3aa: CASSLGGWGRNTEAFF
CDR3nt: TGTGCCAGCAGCTTAGGAGGGTGGGGAAGGAACACTGAAGCTTTCTTT

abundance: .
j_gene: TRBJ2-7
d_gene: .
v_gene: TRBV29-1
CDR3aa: CSVVLDYEQYF
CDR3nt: TGCAGCGTCGTCTTAGACTACGAGCAGTACTTC

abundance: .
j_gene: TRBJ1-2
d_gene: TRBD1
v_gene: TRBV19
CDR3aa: CASSISQTGPDYGYTF
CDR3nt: TGTGCCAGTAGTATCTCGCAGACAGGGCCCGACTATGGCTACACCTTC

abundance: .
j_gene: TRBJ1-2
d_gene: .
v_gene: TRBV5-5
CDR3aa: CASNLSEGPNRGYGYTF
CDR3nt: TGTGCCAGCAACCTTTCCGAGGGCCCCAATCGTGGCTATGGCTACACCTTC

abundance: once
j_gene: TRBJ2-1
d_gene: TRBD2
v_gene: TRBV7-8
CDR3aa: CASSLRLAAGPYNEQFF
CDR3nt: TGTGCCAGCAGCTTAAGACTAGCGGCTGGCCCCTACAATGAGCAGTTCTTC

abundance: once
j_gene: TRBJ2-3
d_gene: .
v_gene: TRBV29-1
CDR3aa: CSVAGVGGVDTQYF
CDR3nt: TGCAGCGTTGCGGGTGTAGGGGGAGTAGATACGCAGTATTTT

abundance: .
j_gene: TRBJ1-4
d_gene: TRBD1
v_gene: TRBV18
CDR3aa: CASSPRADRATTNEKLFF
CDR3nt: TGTGCCAGCTCACCACGCGCCGACAGGGCTACAACTAATGAAAAACTGTTTTTT

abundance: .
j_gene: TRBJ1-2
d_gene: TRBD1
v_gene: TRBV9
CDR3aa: CASSQTGTDYGYTF
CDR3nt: TGTGCCAGCAGCCAAACCGGGACAGACTATGGCTACACCTTC

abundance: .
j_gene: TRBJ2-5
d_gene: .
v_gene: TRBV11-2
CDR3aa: CASSLEQETQYF
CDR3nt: TGTGCCAGCAGCTTAGAACAAGAGACCCAGTACTTC

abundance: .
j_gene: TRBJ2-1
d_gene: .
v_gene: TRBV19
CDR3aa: CASSPIAYNEQFF
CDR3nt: TGTGCCAGTAGTCCAATCGCCTACAATGAGCAGTTCTTC

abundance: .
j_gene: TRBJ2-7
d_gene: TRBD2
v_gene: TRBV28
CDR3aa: CASSRSLSGGSYEQYF
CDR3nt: TGTGCCAGCAGCCGGTCATTAAGTGGCGGGAGCTACGAGCAGTACTTC

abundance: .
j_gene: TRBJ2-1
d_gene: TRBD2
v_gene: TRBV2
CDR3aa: CASSGAWTSGDSYNEQFF
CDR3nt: TGTGCCAGCAGTGGTGCGTGGACTAGCGGGGATTCCTACAATGAGCAGTTCTTC

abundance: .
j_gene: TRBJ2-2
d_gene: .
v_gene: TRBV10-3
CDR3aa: CAISEFPPGTNTGELFF
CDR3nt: TGTGCCATCAGTGAGTTTCCGCCCGGGACGAACACCGGGGAGCTGTTTTTT

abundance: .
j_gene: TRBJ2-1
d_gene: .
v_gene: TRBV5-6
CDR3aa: CASSLMGADNEQFF
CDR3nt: TGTGCCAGCAGCTTGATGGGTGCGGACAATGAGCAGTTCTTC